The sequence of this T cell receptor (beta chain) was determined in a study of T-cell reconstitution after alpha-beta-depleted transplantation in children. General study points: The study reportedly traced alpha-beta T cells about two months after transplant to several hundred expanded graft clones.

This CDR3 contains 18 residues. V shed 1 base and J 0 bases; nucleotides not matched to a gene: 9. Germline V gives CDR1 SQVTM, CDR2 ANQGSEA. A TCRbeta library incorporating unique molecular identifiers was prepared. One entry per CDR3 protein, called by TCRdb with MiXCR from the PCR reads. Of 530,000 or so distinct CDR3 sequences listed, around 27% are singletons. This clonotype came up a few times. What it recognizes is unknown. The source is a boy under two years old with Wiskott-Aldrich syndrome, due to receive a stem cell transplant. The V call is TRBV29-1, the J call TRBJ2-1, with TRBD2 matching over 10 bases. The material sequenced was PBMCs, taken before TCRalphabeta/CD19-depleted stem cell transplant. Here the CDR3 reads CSVEGGLAFRSSYNEQFF. In DNA, the CDR3 is TGCAGCGTTGAAGGGGGACTAGCGTTCAGGAGCTCCTACAATGAGCAGTTCTTC.